The clone carrying this T cell receptor beta chain has only one observation. What it recognizes is unknown. The primer mix had 60 Vbeta and 13 Jbeta primers. Clones were read by immunoSEQ multiplex PCR, and TCRdb kept only the in-frame ones, dropping some. The table lists 130,000 or so clones, approximately 80% of them singletons. The CDR3 contains 15 residues. Germline CDR1 and CDR2: MDHEN and SYDVKM. Trimming stripped 7 bases from V and 2 bases from J, with 15 bases between. The sample belongs to a study of cytomegalovirus exposure and HLA in healthy donors. In the study overall: Assignment to the Caucasian-associated ancestry cluster applied to around 82% of the approximately 420 genotyped donors.

Study-level findings and limits: A few chains tied to CMV proved CMV antigen-specific in vitro. Analyzed later, association rates of TCRs varied across HLA loci, with DRB1 most and HLA-C fewest.

V and J are TRBV28 and TRBJ2-1; D possibly corresponds to TRBD2 (5 bases). The receptor was derived from a woman in her thirties or forties in good health and CMV-seronegative. The sequencing input was PBMCs. The CDR3: CASIPSGITYNEQFF. The CDR3, as DNA: TGTGCCAGCATCCCATCGGGGATCACCTACAATGAGCAGTTCTTC.